A single sample gave rise to the 5 T cell receptor beta chains below, sequenced in a study of blood T cell repertoires in COVID-19. Data came from immunoSEQ multiplex PCR; TCRdb stores just in-frame clones and leaves some out. The data show hundreds of thousands of clones, around 86% seen once. Material for sequencing was peripheral blood. The receptors were sampled from a man aged 50 to 60 with acute or convalescent COVID-19.

In its sample, this clone was seen once. This chain joins TRBV5-4 and TRBJ2-6, with 7 bases matching TRBD1. Germline values: CDR1 SGHNT, CDR2 YYREEE (reference sequence). This CDR3 is 18 amino acids long. With 3 bases clipped from V and 0 bases from J, the junction kept 9 bases outside the gene matches. This CDR3 reads CASSSPGQAPSGANVLTF. CDR3 DNA sequence: TGTGCCAGCAGCTCCCCCGGACAGGCACCCTCTGGGGCCAACGTCCTGACTTTC.

V is TRBV18 and J is TRBJ1-3; possible D gene TRBD1, 5 bases. This CDR3 has 16 residues. V lost 2 bases, J lost 0 bases, and 11 bases lay in between. CDR1 and CDR2 from the germline V gene are KGHSH and LQKENI. The CDR3 spells CASSPGAGTSGNTIYF. As DNA, the CDR3 is TGTGCCAGCTCACCAGGGGCGGGAACCTCTGGAAACACCATATATTTT.

The chain has TRBV30 and TRBJ2-5; 8 bases are a match to TRBD2. The CDR3 consists of 15 residues. V dropped 2 bases and J dropped 5; count of bases not matched to a gene: 10. Germline CDR1 is GTSNPN and CDR2 is SVGIG (reference sequence). CDR3 loop: CAWSLGAGGSETQYF. Here the CDR3 DNA reads TGTGCCTGGAGTTTGGGGGCGGGGGGAAGTGAGACCCAGTACTTC.

The J gene is TRBJ1-3, the V gene TRBV28, with 8 positions matching TRBD1. V lost 5 bases and J lost 5; bases outside the gene matches: 8. This CDR3 spans 15 amino acids. Germline CDR1 and CDR2: MDHEN and SYDVKM. The CDR3 is CASSPNRTGRNTIYF. CDR3 coding DNA: TGTGCCAGCAGTCCAAACAGGACAGGGAGAAACACCATATATTTT.

The chain links TRBV5-4 to TRBJ1-2; D possibly corresponds to TRBD1 (6 bases). Germline CDR1 and CDR2: SGHNT and YYREEE (reference sequence). With 4 bases removed from V and 3 bases from J, the gap between germline ends came to 7 bases. The CDR3 extends over 12 amino acids. The CDR3 nucleotides read TGTGCCAGCAGCCCAGGGGACTATGGCTACACCTTC. Protein sequence: CASSPGDYGYTF.